This TCR beta chain was recovered during a study of blood T cell repertoires in COVID-19. Overall study context: The samples span acute and convalescent COVID-19 from the United States, Italy and Spain.

In the authors' workflow: Estimation of nucleated cell counts relied on the amplification of reference gene primers. The method was immunoSEQ multiplex PCR; TCRdb's version includes in-frame clones alone and lacks a portion of them. V and J calls and clone size are given by that table; D and trimming were obtained from the DNA. Of about 36,000 clones in the sample, 75% to 90% were seen once. There are 14 residues in the CDR3. Germline lookup yields CDR1 SGHAT and CDR2 FQNNGV. V dropped 3 bases and J dropped 7 bases, with 13 bases sitting between them. Sequencing input: peripheral blood. The sequence derives from a man between 60 and 70 years old with acute or convalescent COVID-19. The rearrangement joins TRBV11-2 to TRBJ2-1; possible D gene TRBD2, 5 bases. The CDR3 here is CASSLRVGRNEQFF. The CDR3 region has the DNA TGTGCCAGCAGCTTGCGCGTTGGGAGAAATGAGCAGTTCTTC.